Described below is a single T cell receptor (beta chain) sequence and its context. Its antigen is as yet unknown. The germline V gene has CDR1 GTSNPN and CDR2 SVGIG (reference sequence). V lost 1 base, J lost 5 bases, and 8 bases lay in between. CDR3 length: 12 residues. Sequencing of DNA taken from cultured CD4+ T cells relied on the Oncomine TCR Beta short-read assay. Extraction of genomic DNA was performed on cultured CD4+ T cells. TCRdb called the PCR reads again in MiXCR, with one record for every CDR3 protein. The profile covers roughly 14,000 distinct CDR3 sequences, with about 48% appearing a single time and around 15% taken by the ten largest. This sample stems from a study of vaccination and CD4 T cells after COVID-19. Looking at the study overall: Each person enrolled got two BNT162b2 or mRNA-1273 vaccine doses. Overlapping spike peptides of SARS-CoV-2, HCoV-NL63, HCoV-OC43 and HCoV-229E were used, and cells were stimulated with them.

Treatment indicated: roughly 10-day PBMC culture with coronavirus spike peptide pools or control peptides (ViraFEST assay). Findings and limits, study-wide: A median roughly 84% of convalescent patients' SARS-CoV-2-reactive clones emerged only after vaccination.

The chain combines TRBV30 with TRBJ1-1, with a weak D call TRBD1 (5 bases). The receptor comes from a human donor who had recovered from COVID-19. The sample consisted of CD4+ T cells from blood, cultured in vitro. In DNA, the CDR3 is TGTGCCTGGAGTGATTGGGGGACTGAAGCTTTCTTT. This sequence encodes CAWSDWGTEAFF.